The rows below give T cell receptor beta chains drawn from one sample of a study of cytomegalovirus exposure and HLA in healthy donors. Using immunoSEQ multiplex PCR, the repertoire was profiled, and TCRdb retains in-frame clones only, with some absent. The sample has 110,000 or so clones, about 91% seen once; the top ten hold around 2%. The sample taken for sequencing was PBMCs. The source is a man aged 18 to 29 in good health and CMV-seronegative. Each CDR3 is given with its conserved first and last residue. D genes are given only for firm matches. The size field is filled for only some rows; it gives once, few, many or a size class.

v_gene	abundance	j_gene	d_gene	CDR3nt	CDR3aa
TRBV19	few	TRBJ2-3	.	TGTGCCAGTAGTATGAGCAGCACAGATACGCAGTATTTT	CASSMSSTDTQYF
TRBV5-1	.	TRBJ1-3	TRBD1	TGCGCCAGCAGCTTAGACAGGGGAGATGGAAACACCATATATTTT	CASSLDRGDGNTIYF
TRBV5-1	once	TRBJ1-4	TRBD1	TGCGCCAGCAGCGGGAGCCCCGGGACAGCTAATGAAAAACTGTTTTTT	CASSGSPGTANEKLFF
TRBV7-2	.	TRBJ2-5	.	TGTGCCAGCACCCCGCAAGAGACCCAGTACTTC	CASTPQETQYF
TRBV27	.	TRBJ1-2	.	TGTGCCAGCAGTTTAGCTCTGGGGGCGGCGTATGGCTACACCTTC	CASSLALGAAYGYTF
TRBV25-1	.	TRBJ1-1	TRBD1	TGTGCCAGCAGTGGGGATAACAGGGGCACTGAAGCTTTCTTT	CASSGDNRGTEAFF
TRBV29-1	.	TRBJ1-4	TRBD1	TGCAGCGTTGTCACACAGGGGGCGAGGGAAAAACTGTTTTTT	CSVVTQGAREKLFF
TRBV11-3	.	TRBJ1-6	.	TGTGCCAGCAGCTTCCCCCCCGTCCTAACGGATAATTCACCCCTCCACTTT	CASSFPPVLTDNSPLHF
TRBV7-2	.	TRBJ1-3	TRBD1	TGTGCCAGCAGCTTATCCCGACAGGGTGTAGGAAACACCATATATTTT	CASSLSRQGVGNTIYF
TRBV5-1	.	TRBJ1-4	.	TGCGCCAGCAGCTTGGACACAACTAATGAAAAACTGTTTTTT	CASSLDTTNEKLFF
TRBV5-1	once	TRBJ2-5	.	TGCGCCAGCAGCTTGGGAACTAACCAAGAGACCCAGTACTTC	CASSLGTNQETQYF
TRBV28	once	TRBJ2-2	TRBD2	TGTGCCAGCACGCCAGGGCGGGAGTTGCCCGGGGAGCTGTTTTTT	CASTPGRELPGELFF
TRBV28	.	TRBJ2-5	.	TGTGCCAGCAGTTCCACAGAGGGGGTTTGGGAGACCCAGTACTTC	CASSSTEGVWETQYF
TRBV18	.	TRBJ2-1	.	TGTGCCAGCTCACCTGGACTTGACCAGGTTCGTGAGCAGTTCTTC	CASSPGLDQVREQFF
TRBV5-6	.	TRBJ1-4	.	TGTGCCAGCAGCCCACGGAATGAAAAACTGTTTTTT	CASSPRNEKLFF
TRBV27	.	TRBJ2-1	.	TGTGCCAGCCACCCCGTTGGAGAAAACTACAATGAGCAGTTCTTC	CASHPVGENYNEQFF